The entry that follows covers one TCR beta chain sequence. Germline CDR1 and CDR2: MNHEY and SMNVEV (reference sequence). The CDR3 length is 16 residues. V was pared by 9 bases and J by 2 bases, with 13 bases of the junction left unmatched. This sample was taken from a study of blood T cell repertoires in COVID-19. About the research overall: The cDNA or gDNA used as material had been derived from T cells, B-cell-depleted T cells, or PBMCs.

Clones were sequenced by immunoSEQ multiplex PCR, and TCRdb holds only the in-frame ones, with some missing. This sample has 150,000 to 200,000 clones, with about 91% found just once. The sequenced sample consisted of PBMCs or T cells enriched from blood (not recorded which). This sequence was found in a woman aged 18 to 35 who had recovered from COVID-19. The chain is built from TRBV27 and TRBJ2-5, with TRBD1 identical over 9 bases. DNA of the CDR3: TGTGCCAGTCATGGCAAGGCCGGGACAGGGCAAGAGACCCAGTACTTC. Amino acids: CASHGKAGTGQETQYF.